What follows describes a single T cell receptor beta chain. The antigen is undetermined. This record comes from a study of T cell repertoires in cytomegalovirus infection. At the level of the study: CMV infection and matching HLA type were both indicated by public TCR beta signatures. Findings of the study overall: The ex vivo response was dominated by HLA-C-restricted CMV-specific TCR beta clonotypes.

TCRdb re-analysed the reads in MiXCR, keeping a single row per CDR3 protein. The sample has roughly 230,000 distinct CDR3 sequences, roughly 22% seen once; the top ten hold 18%. CDR1 and CDR2 (germline): SGHVS, FNYEAQ. The CDR3 contains 16 residues. Trimming removed 6 bases from V and 4 bases from J, with 21 bases in between. The source of this sequence is a human donor in good health (CMV status not recorded). Some clones in this sample may be carry-over from other donors' samples. The sequencing sample was made of CD8+ T cells from PBMCs. V is TRBV7-6 and J is TRBJ2-5; D is undetermined. CDR3 bases: TGTGCCAGCAGTGCCACGGGTTCCCTGGAACGAGAGACCCAGTACTTC. Translating it yields CASSATGSLERETQYF.